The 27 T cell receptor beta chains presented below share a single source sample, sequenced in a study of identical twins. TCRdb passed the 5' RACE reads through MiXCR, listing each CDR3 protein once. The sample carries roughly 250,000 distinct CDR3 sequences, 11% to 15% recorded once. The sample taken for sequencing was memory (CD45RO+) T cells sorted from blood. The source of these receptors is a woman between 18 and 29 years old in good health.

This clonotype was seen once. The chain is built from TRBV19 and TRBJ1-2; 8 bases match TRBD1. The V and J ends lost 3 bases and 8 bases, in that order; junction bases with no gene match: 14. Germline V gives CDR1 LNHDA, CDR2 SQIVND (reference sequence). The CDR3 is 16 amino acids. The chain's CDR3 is CASSMGDRIYARGYTF. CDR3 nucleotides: TGTGCCAGTAGTATGGGGGACAGGATTTACGCACGGGGCTACACCTTC.

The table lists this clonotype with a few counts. CDR3: CASSEVYRNTEAFF. CDR3 nucleotide sequence: TGTGCCAGCAGTGAAGTATACAGGAACACTGAAGCTTTCTTT. This rearrangement joins TRBV2 to TRBJ1-1; D gene ambiguous. The ends were cut back, 1 base at V and 1 base at J, with 7 bases in the middle. Germline values: CDR1 SNHLY, CDR2 FYNNEI. The CDR3 spans 14 residues.

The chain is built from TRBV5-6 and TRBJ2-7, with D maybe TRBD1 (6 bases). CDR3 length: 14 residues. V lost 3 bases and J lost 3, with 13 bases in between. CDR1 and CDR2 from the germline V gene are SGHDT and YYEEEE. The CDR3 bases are TGTGCCAGCAGCTCCTCTGCAGGGGTCTACGAGCAGTACTTC. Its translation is CASSSSAGVYEQYF.

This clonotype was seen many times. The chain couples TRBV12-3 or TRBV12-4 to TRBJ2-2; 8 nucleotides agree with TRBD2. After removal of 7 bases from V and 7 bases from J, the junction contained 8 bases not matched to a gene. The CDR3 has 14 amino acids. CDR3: CASMLAGRVGELFF. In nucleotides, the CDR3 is TGTGCCAGCATGTTAGCGGGGCGGGTCGGGGAGCTGTTTTTT.

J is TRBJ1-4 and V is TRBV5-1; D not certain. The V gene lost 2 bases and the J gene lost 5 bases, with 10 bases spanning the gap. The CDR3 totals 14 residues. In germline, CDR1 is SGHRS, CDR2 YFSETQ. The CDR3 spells CASSLQMMNEKLFF. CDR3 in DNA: TGCGCCAGCAGCTTACAGATGATGAATGAAAAACTGTTTTTT.

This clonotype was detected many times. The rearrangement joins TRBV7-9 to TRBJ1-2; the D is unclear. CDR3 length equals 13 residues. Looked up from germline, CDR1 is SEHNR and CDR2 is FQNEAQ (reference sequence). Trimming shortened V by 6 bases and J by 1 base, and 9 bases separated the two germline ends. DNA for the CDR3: TGTGCCAGCAGTCTCGGGATTAACTATGGCTACACCTTC. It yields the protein CASSLGINYGYTF.

The CDR3: CSAIILGRPAYEQYF. In DNA, the CDR3 is TGCAGTGCCATAATACTAGGGAGACCTGCCTACGAGCAGTACTTC. The gene calls are TRBV20-1 and TRBJ2-7; TRBD2 might be the D (5 bases). Germline lookup yields CDR1 DFQATT and CDR2 SNEGSKA (reference sequence). Trimming removed 6 bases from V and 2 bases from J, with 20 bases in between. CDR3 length: 15 residues.

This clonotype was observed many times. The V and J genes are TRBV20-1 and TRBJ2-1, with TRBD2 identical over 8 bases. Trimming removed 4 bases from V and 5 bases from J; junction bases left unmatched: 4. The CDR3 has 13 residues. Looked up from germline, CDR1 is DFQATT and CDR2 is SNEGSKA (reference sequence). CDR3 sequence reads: CSAKRLANNEQFF. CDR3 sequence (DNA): TGCAGTGCTAAGAGACTAGCGAACAATGAGCAGTTCTTC.

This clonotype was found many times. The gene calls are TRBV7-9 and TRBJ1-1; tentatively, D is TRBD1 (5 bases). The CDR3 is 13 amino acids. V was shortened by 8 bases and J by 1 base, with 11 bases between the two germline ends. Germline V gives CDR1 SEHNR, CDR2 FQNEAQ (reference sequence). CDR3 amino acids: CASQRQQNTEAFF. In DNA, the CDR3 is TGTGCCAGCCAACGACAGCAGAACACTGAAGCTTTCTTT.

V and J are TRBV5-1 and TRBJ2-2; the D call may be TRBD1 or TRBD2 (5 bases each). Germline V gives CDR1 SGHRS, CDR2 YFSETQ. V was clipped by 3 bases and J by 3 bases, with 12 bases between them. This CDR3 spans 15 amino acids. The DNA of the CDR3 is TGCGCCAGCAGCTGGGGTGGGGGAGACACCGGGGAGCTGTTTTTT. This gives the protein CASSWGGGDTGELFF.

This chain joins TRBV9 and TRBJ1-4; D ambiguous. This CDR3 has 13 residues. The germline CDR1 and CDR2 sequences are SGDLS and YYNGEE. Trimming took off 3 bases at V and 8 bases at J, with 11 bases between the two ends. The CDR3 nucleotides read TGTGCCAGCAGCGACTCCCCCGGGGAAAAACTGTTTTTT. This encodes CASSDSPGEKLFF.

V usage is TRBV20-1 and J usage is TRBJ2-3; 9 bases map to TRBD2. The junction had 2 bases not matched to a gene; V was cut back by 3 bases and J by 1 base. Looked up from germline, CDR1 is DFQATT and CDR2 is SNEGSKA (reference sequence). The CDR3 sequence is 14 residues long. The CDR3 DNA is TGCAGTGCTAGTGAGCGGGAGGGCACAGATACGCAGTATTTT. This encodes CSASEREGTDTQYF.

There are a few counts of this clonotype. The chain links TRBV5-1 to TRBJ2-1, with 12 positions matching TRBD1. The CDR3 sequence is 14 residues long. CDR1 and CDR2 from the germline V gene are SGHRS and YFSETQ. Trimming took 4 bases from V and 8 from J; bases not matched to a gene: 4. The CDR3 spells CASSLGQGAYEQFF. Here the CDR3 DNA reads TGCGCCAGCAGCCTGGGACAGGGGGCCTATGAGCAGTTCTTC.

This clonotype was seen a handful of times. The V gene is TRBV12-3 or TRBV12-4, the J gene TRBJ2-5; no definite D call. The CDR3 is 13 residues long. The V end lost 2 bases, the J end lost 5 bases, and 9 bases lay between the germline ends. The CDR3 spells CASSLLLGETQYF. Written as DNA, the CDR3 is TGTGCCAGCAGTTTACTCCTCGGGGAGACCCAGTACTTC.

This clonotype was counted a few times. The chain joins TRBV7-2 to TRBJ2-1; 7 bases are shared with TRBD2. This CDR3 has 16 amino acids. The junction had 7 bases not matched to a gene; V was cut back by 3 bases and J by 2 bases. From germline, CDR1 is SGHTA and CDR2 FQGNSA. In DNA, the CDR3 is TGTGCCAGCAGCTTGTTCTCCAGCGGGACCTACAATGAGCAGTTCTTC. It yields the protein CASSLFSSGTYNEQFF.

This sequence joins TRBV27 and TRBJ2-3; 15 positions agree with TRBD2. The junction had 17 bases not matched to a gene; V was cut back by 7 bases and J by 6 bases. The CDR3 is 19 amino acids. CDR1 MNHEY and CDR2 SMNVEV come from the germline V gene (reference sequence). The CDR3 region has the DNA TGTGCCAGCACCAAAGCCCCGTCTGGACTAGCGGGGGGGGCCGATACGCAGTATTTT. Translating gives CASTKAPSGLAGGADTQYF.

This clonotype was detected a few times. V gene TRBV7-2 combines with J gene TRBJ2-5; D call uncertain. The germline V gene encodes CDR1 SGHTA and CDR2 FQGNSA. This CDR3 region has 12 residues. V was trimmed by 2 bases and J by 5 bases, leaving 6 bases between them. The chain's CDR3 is CASSLMTETQYF. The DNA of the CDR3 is TGTGCCAGCAGCTTAATGACGGAGACCCAGTACTTC.

The CDR3 sequence is CASSQPGDSEQYF. The DNA of the CDR3 is TGTGCCAGCAGCCAGCCGGGTGACAGCGAGCAGTACTTC. The chain is built from TRBV3-1 and TRBJ2-7, with D possibly being TRBD1 (5 bases). CDR3 length: 13 amino acids. Germline CDR1 is LGHDT and CDR2 is YNNKEL (reference sequence). V was shortened by 3 bases and J by 6 bases, with 12 bases between the two germline ends.

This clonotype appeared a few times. As DNA, the CDR3 is TGTGCCAGCAGTCGCTCGGACGGGGACAATGAGCAGTTCTTC. This translates into CASSRSDGDNEQFF. V is TRBV3-1 and J is TRBJ2-1; D may be TRBD2 (5 bases). In germline, CDR1 is LGHDT, CDR2 YNNKEL (reference sequence). V was pared by 6 bases and J by 5 bases, with 14 bases between. The CDR3 is made up of 14 amino acids.

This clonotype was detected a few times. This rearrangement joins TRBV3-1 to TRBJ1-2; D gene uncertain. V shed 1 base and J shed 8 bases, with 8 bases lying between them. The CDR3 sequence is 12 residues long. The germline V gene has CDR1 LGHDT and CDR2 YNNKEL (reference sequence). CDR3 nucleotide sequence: TGTGCCAGCAGCCAAGGCACGGTGGGCTACACCTTC. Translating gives CASSQGTVGYTF.

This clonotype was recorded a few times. CDR3 loop: CASRGRSYEQYF. CDR3 DNA sequence: TGTGCCAGCAGGGGGCGCTCCTACGAGCAGTACTTC. The chain carries TRBV2 and TRBJ2-7; the D gene is possibly TRBD1 (5 bases). This CDR3 is 12 amino acids long. Per the germline V gene, CDR1 is SNHLY and CDR2 is FYNNEI. V shed 6 bases and J shed 0 bases, with 6 bases lying between them.

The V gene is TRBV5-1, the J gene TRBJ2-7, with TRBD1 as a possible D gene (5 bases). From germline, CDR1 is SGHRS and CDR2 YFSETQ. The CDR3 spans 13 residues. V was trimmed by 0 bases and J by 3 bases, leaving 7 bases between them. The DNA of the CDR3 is TGCGCCAGCAGCTTGGGACAGTTCTACGAGCAGTACTTC. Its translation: CASSLGQFYEQYF.

The CDR3 sequence: CASSPRTGVSYEQYF. The CDR3, as DNA: TGTGCCAGCAGCCCTCGGACAGGCGTCTCCTACGAGCAGTACTTC. The rearrangement joins TRBV7-2 to TRBJ2-7, with TRBD1 identical over 7 bases. The junction had 7 bases not matched to a gene; V was cut back by 5 bases and J by 0 bases. This CDR3 spans 15 amino acids. Per the germline V gene, CDR1 is SGHTA and CDR2 is FQGNSA.

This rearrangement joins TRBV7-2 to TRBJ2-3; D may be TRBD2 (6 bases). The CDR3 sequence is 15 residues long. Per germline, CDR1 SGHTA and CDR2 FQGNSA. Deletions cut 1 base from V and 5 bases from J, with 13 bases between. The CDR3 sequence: CASSLGGGVRDTQYF. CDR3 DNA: TGTGCCAGCAGCTTAGGGGGCGGGGTGAGAGATACGCAGTATTTT. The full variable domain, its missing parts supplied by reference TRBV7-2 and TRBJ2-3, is GAGVSQSPSNKVTEKGKDVELRCDPISGHTALYWYRQSLGQGLEFLIYFQGNSAPDKSGLPSDRFSAERTGGSVSTLTIQRTQQEDSAVYLCASSLGGGVRDTQYFGPGTRLTVL.

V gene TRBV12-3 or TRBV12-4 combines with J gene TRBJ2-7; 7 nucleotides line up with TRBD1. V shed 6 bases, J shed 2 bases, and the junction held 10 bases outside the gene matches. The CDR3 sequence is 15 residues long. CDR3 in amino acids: CASSTIRDRTYEQYF. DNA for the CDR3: TGTGCCAGCAGCACAATCCGGGACAGAACCTACGAGCAGTACTTC.

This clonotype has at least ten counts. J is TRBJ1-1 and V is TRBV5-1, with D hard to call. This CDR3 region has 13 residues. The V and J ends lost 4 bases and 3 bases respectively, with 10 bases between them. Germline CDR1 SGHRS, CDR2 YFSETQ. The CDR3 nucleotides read TGCGCCAGCAGCGGTGGACCTGACACTGAAGCTTTCTTT. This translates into CASSGGPDTEAFF.

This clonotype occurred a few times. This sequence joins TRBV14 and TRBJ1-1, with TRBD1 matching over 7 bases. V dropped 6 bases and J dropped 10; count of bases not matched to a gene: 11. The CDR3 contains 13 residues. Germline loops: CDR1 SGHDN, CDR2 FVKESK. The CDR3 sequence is CASSREGAGGAFF. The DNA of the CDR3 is TGTGCCAGCAGTCGGGAAGGGGCAGGGGGAGCTTTCTTT.